The 14 T cell receptor beta chains listed next were all sequenced from one sample in a study of CXCR3-negative and CXCR3-positive naive CD8 T cells. Findings and caveats of the study: Naive cells positive for CXCR3 carried more hydrophobic TRB CDR3s than CXCR3-negative ones.

Their antigens remain unidentified. UMI labels and 5' RACE were used to prepare the TRB cDNA libraries. TCRdb reprocessed the 5' RACE reads, with one entry per CDR3 protein and no DNA. The table lists about 110,000 distinct CDR3 sequences. Material for sequencing was naive CXCR3+ CD8+ T cells from blood. The subset: CD45RO-CCR7+CD27+CD95- naive CD8+ T cells expressing CXCR3 (TNR3+). These TCRs come from a human donor in good health. Some clones in this sample may be carry-over from other donors' samples.

V is TRBV6-5 and J is TRBJ2-7; TCRdb's D call of TRBD1 is untestable without DNA. Germline CDR1 reads MNHEY; CDR2 reads SVGAGI. This CDR3 region has 16 residues. The CDR3 sequence is CASSYPGGTGIYEQYF.

This chain joins TRBV7-9 and TRBJ1-2. The CDR3 has 18 amino acids. Germline values: CDR1 SEHNR, CDR2 FQNEAQ (reference sequence). The CDR3 loop is CASSLSLTTGDYLGGYTF.

The genes are TRBV2 and TRBJ2-5; no DNA is available, so the TRBD1 call from TCRdb remains unchecked. The CDR3 runs to 16 residues. Per the germline V gene, CDR1 is SNHLY and CDR2 is FYNNEI. This CDR3 is CASSNGHSNFQETQYF.

The chain couples TRBV13 to TRBJ1-1; checking the TCRdb D call of TRBD1 is not possible without DNA. CDR3 size: 16 residues. From germline, CDR1 is PRHDT and CDR2 FYEKMQ (reference sequence). The CDR3 is CASSLVGQGINTEAFF.

The V and J genes are TRBV7-9 and TRBJ1-3. Germline CDR1 is SEHNR and CDR2 is FQNEAQ (reference sequence). The CDR3 totals 17 residues. CDR3 loop: CASSLMLSSMERNTIYF.

The J gene is TRBJ2-7, the V gene TRBV7-9; the D call of TRBD1 rests on TCRdb alone, since no DNA is present to check it. The CDR3 is made up of 16 amino acids. Germline CDR1 and CDR2: SEHNR and FQNEAQ (reference sequence). The CDR3 region is CASSRLPGTGQNTQYF.

The J gene is TRBJ2-2, the V gene TRBV7-2. The CDR3 is 16 residues long. The germline V gene has CDR1 SGHTA and CDR2 FQGNSA. CDR3 loop: CASSPFLNIYTGELFF.

The rearrangement joins TRBV20-1 to TRBJ2-3. Germline values: CDR1 DFQATT, CDR2 SNEGSKA (reference sequence). This CDR3 has 16 amino acids. CDR3: CSARVGSLLSTDTQYF.

CDR3 sequence: CASSLSWTEDTGELFF. The V and J genes are TRBV7-2 and TRBJ2-2; TCRdb lists TRBD1, though no DNA is available to test this call. The length of the CDR3 is 16 residues. CDR1 SGHTA and CDR2 FQGNSA come from the germline V gene.

The V and J genes are TRBV6-6 and TRBJ2-1; TCRdb picks TRBD1, but there is no DNA to check that call. CDR1 is MNHNY and CDR2 is SVGAGI in the germline V gene (reference sequence). The length of the CDR3 is 16 residues. The CDR3 here is CASSYLRDRGADEQFF.

J is TRBJ2-7 and V is TRBV7-9; TCRdb picks TRBD1, but there is no DNA to check that call. This CDR3 spans 14 amino acids. CDR1 and CDR2 from the germline V gene are SEHNR and FQNEAQ (reference sequence). The CDR3 region is CASSHRDRDYEQYF. Variable domain in full (rest from reference TRBV7-9 and TRBJ2-7): DTGVSQNPRHKITKRGQNVTFRCDPISEHNRLYWYRQTLGQGPEFLTYFQNEAQLEKSRLLSDRFSAERPKGSFSTLEIQRTEQGDSAMYLCASSHRDRDYEQYFGPGTRLTVT.

V and J are TRBV29-1 and TRBJ1-1; TCRdb selects TRBD1, and the lack of DNA leaves this call unchecked. Looked up from germline, CDR1 is SQVTM and CDR2 is ANQGSEA. The CDR3 runs 16 residues. This CDR3 reads CSVSEPQDDRAEEAFF. The whole variable domain, filled in from reference TRBV29-1 and TRBJ1-1, reads SAVISQKPSRDICQRGTSLTIQCQVDSQVTMMFWYRQQPGQSLTLIATANQGSEATYESGFVIDKFPISRPNLTFSTLTVSNMSPEDSSIYLCSVSEPQDDRAEEAFFGQGTRLTVV.

The chain carries TRBV28 and TRBJ2-5. Per germline, CDR1 MDHEN and CDR2 SYDVKM. The length of the CDR3 is 14 residues. The CDR3 spells CASSFGQAQETQYF.

The chain employs TRBV18 and TRBJ2-7; TCRdb indicates TRBD1, and absent DNA this call remains unverified. In germline, CDR1 is KGHSH, CDR2 LQKENI. The CDR3 has 15 residues. CDR3 residues: CASSPPGQGDYEQYF.